This TCR beta chain appears in the sequencing data of a study of T cell responses to AZD1222 COVID-19 vaccine. In the case of this clone: Its matching antigen is unknown.

The CDR3 length is 15 residues. Germline V gene lookup returns CDR1 SNHLY and CDR2 FYNNEI. V lost 7 bases to trimming and J lost 1 base; unmatched junction nucleotides: 8. Repertoires were generated with immunoSEQ multiplex PCR, while TCRdb's copy carries only in-frame clones and drops some. The table shows roughly 180,000 clones, with around 88% occurring only once. Overall study results and limits: Two AZD1222 administrations were followed by greater Spike-specific TCR breadth and depth.

This receptor was obtained from an adult in good health. The sequencing here drew on peripheral blood, taken on day 0 of AZD1222 vaccination. V usage is TRBV2 and J usage is TRBJ2-7, with TRBD1 matching 9 bases. CDR3 region: CASIAGTGSSYEQYF. Here the CDR3 DNA reads TGTGCCAGCATCGCAGGGACAGGGTCATCCTACGAGCAGTACTTC.